What follows is one TCR beta chain and its context. Generated by immunoSEQ multiplex PCR, the TCRdb table keeps only in-frame clones and is missing some. Among about 170,000 clones listed, around 87% were seen once. The germline CDR1 and CDR2 sequences are KGHDR and SFDVKD. Germline trimming cut 4 bases from V and 3 bases from J; bases unmatched to any gene: 4. The CDR3 is 16 residues long. This record comes from a study of blood T cell repertoires in COVID-19. The chain is built from TRBV24-1 and TRBJ2-1; TRBD2 aligns across 11 bases. Sequenced sample: peripheral blood. This clonotype originated in a man between 60 and 70 years old with COVID-19, enrolled during active disease. The DNA of the CDR3 is TGTGCCACCAGTGAACGACTAGCGGGGAGCTACAATGAGCAGTTCTTC. Its protein is CATSERLAGSYNEQFF.